Shown below are 30 T cell receptor beta chains from a single sample sequenced in a study of cytotoxic CD8 clonotypes in ibrutinib-treated CLL. Measured with immunoSEQ multiplex PCR; TCRdb has only the in-frame clones, and not every one. Found here are fewer than 150,000 clones, around four fifths of them singletons; the top ten hold roughly 3.3%. The starting material was PBMCs, obtained after 24 months of ibrutinib treatment. These receptors originate from a human donor with chronic lymphocytic leukemia.

The rearrangement uses TRBV9 and TRBJ1-1; D call uncertain. From germline, CDR1 is SGDLS and CDR2 YYNGEE. V lost 0 bases and J lost 3, with 6 bases in between. The CDR3 is made up of 13 amino acids. CDR3 region: CASSVEGHTEAFF. The CDR3 DNA is TGTGCCAGCAGCGTAGAGGGTCACACTGAAGCTTTCTTT. Full variable domain (rest looked up from reference TRBV9 and TRBJ1-1): DSGVTQTPKHLITATGQRVTLRCSPRSGDLSVYWYQQSLDQGLQFLIQYYNGEERAKGNILERFSAQQFPDLHSELNLSSLELGDSALYFCASSVEGHTEAFFGQGTRLTVV.

CDR3 in amino acids: CASRSDRGAAFF. As DNA, the CDR3 is TGTGCCAGCAGGTCCGACAGGGGTGCAGCTTTCTTT. V is TRBV6-6 and J is TRBJ1-1; 8 nucleotides line up with TRBD1. Germline V gene data show CDR1 as MNHNY and CDR2 as SVGAGI (reference sequence). This CDR3 is 12 amino acids long. The junction had 7 bases not matched to a gene; V was cut back by 6 bases and J by 10 bases.

The gene calls are TRBV5-1 and TRBJ1-1, with 7 bases that match TRBD1. CDR3 length: 15 residues. From germline, CDR1 is SGHRS and CDR2 YFSETQ. V dropped 1 base and J dropped 1; count of bases not matched to a gene: 4. The CDR3 reads CASSLSAGGNTEAFF. In DNA, the CDR3 is TGCGCCAGCAGCTTGTCTGCAGGGGGGAACACTGAAGCTTTCTTT.

The chain links TRBV6-5 to TRBJ1-2; D ambiguous. The CDR3 is 14 residues long. Germline lookup yields CDR1 MNHEY and CDR2 SVGAGI. Trimming took 5 bases from V and 4 from J, leaving 14 bases between them. The CDR3 DNA reads as TGTGCCAGCAGTGAAGGTAGAAGTAGCTATGGCTACACCTTC. This translates into CASSEGRSSYGYTF.

The V and J genes are TRBV28 and TRBJ1-1; the D gene is possibly TRBD1 (6 bases). Germline CDR1 and CDR2: MDHEN and SYDVKM. Trimming cost V 2 bases and J 10 bases, with 11 bases left between them. The CDR3 has 12 amino acids. The DNA for the CDR3 is TGTGCCAGCAGTTTACCAGGGGCGCGAGCTTTCTTT. Protein product: CASSLPGARAFF.

The chain combines TRBV18 with TRBJ1-3; the D gene is possibly TRBD1 (5 bases). Trimming took off 8 bases at V and 3 bases at J, with 11 bases between the two ends. The CDR3 length is 13 residues. Germline V gives CDR1 KGHSH, CDR2 LQKENI. CDR3 region: CASAGLDGNTIYF. CDR3 DNA sequence: TGTGCCAGCGCGGGGCTCGATGGAAACACCATATATTTT.

This chain links TRBV9 with TRBJ2-7; weak D call: TRBD2 (8 bases). CDR1 is SGDLS, CDR2 YYNGEE, per germline. V lost 1 base, J lost 2 bases, and 25 bases lay in between. This CDR3 spans 19 amino acids. In DNA, the CDR3 is TGTGCCAGCAGCGTAAACCCGGGGGGGTCAGACAGGGTCACCTACGAGCAGTACTTC. Protein sequence: CASSVNPGGSDRVTYEQYF. Together with reference TRBV9 and TRBJ2-7, the CDR3 gives the full variable domain: DSGVTQTPKHLITATGQRVTLRCSPRSGDLSVYWYQQSLDQGLQFLIQYYNGEERAKGNILERFSAQQFPDLHSELNLSSLELGDSALYFCASSVNPGGSDRVTYEQYFGPGTRLTVT.

This clone was detected a few times. The rearrangement joins TRBV27 to TRBJ2-3; 13 bases fit TRBD2. Germline V CDR1 and CDR2: MNHEY, SMNVEV (reference sequence). The CDR3 is 17 amino acids. V was pared by 4 bases and J by 6 bases, with 10 bases of the junction left unmatched. The CDR3 DNA reads as TGTGCCAGCAGTTCCACTAGCGGGGGGGCCTTATCGGATACGCAGTATTTT. Encoded protein: CASSSTSGGALSDTQYF.

This chain uses TRBV19 with TRBJ2-1, with D possibly matching TRBD1 (5 bases). The CDR3 runs 13 residues. Trimming pared 7 bases from V and 8 bases from J, leaving 15 bases between. CDR1 is LNHDA, CDR2 SQIVND, per germline (reference sequence). In DNA form, the CDR3 reads TGTGCCAGTACGGTTGGGGCTTCGGATGAGCAGTTCTTC. It codes for CASTVGASDEQFF.

This sequence joins TRBV9 and TRBJ2-5; D remains ambiguous. Germline-derived CDR1 and CDR2 are SGDLS and YYNGEE. This CDR3 has 13 residues. V was pared by 0 bases and J by 5 bases, with 8 bases between. In nucleotides, the CDR3 is TGTGCCAGCAGCGTAGGTGGGCGGGAGACCCAGTACTTC. Its protein is CASSVGGRETQYF.

The genes are TRBV9 and TRBJ1-5, with a possible D match to TRBD1 (5 bases). There are 15 residues in the CDR3. Germline CDR1 is SGDLS and CDR2 is YYNGEE. Trimming took off 3 bases at V and 2 bases at J, with 12 bases between the two ends. CDR3 loop: CASSAGVGGNQPQHF. Written as DNA, the CDR3 is TGTGCCAGCAGCGCGGGGGTCGGCGGCAATCAGCCCCAGCATTTT.

The J gene is TRBJ1-5, the V gene TRBV7-2; 11 bases agree with TRBD1. The CDR3 length is 15 residues. Germline-derived CDR1 and CDR2 are SGHTA and FQGNSA. J gave up 7 bases and V 1 base, and 3 bases lay outside the gene matches. The CDR3: CASSLGTGGGQPQHF. CDR3 sequence (DNA): TGTGCCAGCAGCTTAGGGACAGGGGGCGGGCAGCCCCAGCATTTT.

The chain employs TRBV6-6 and TRBJ2-5; TRBD1 agrees at 10 bases. V lost 6 bases to trimming and J lost 3 bases; unmatched junction nucleotides: 7. The germline V gene has CDR1 MNHNY and CDR2 SVGAGI (reference sequence). The CDR3 is 15 residues long. CDR3 sequence: CASRSPGTGEETQYF. The CDR3 DNA follows: TGTGCCAGCAGATCCCCCGGGACAGGGGAAGAGACCCAGTACTTC.

The chain joins TRBV18 to TRBJ1-6; TRBD1 agrees at 9 bases. J lost 8 bases, V lost 1 base, and 3 bases had no gene match. Germline V lookup: CDR1 KGHSH, CDR2 LQKENI. CDR3 length: 15 residues. DNA for the CDR3: TGTGCCAGCTCACCACGGACAGGGGCGGATTCACCCCTCCACTTT. Protein: CASSPRTGADSPLHF.

Comments on this clone: The same CDR3 arises from other DNA sequences in this sample as well. The CDR3 region has the DNA TGTGCCAGCAGTTTCGGGGAGCAGTACTTC. Its protein is CASSFGEQYF. The chain carries TRBV28 and TRBJ2-7; D is uncertain. The CDR3 has 10 amino acids. V shed 3 bases and J shed 7 bases, with 4 bases lying between them. Per the germline V gene, CDR1 is MDHEN and CDR2 is SYDVKM.

The V and J genes are TRBV7-2 and TRBJ2-7; 7 bases map to TRBD2. The CDR3 runs to 15 residues. CDR1 is SGHTA and CDR2 is FQGNSA in the germline V gene. The V segment lost 0 bases and the J segment 6 bases; nucleotides outside the gene matches: 8. CDR3 loop: CASSLASTSDTEQYF. In nucleotides, the CDR3 is TGTGCCAGCAGCTTAGCGTCCACTAGCGATACCGAGCAGTACTTC.

The genes are TRBV6-5 and TRBJ2-5; 8 nucleotides line up with TRBD2. Unmatched junction bases numbered 8, after V lost 0 bases and J lost 5 bases. The germline gives CDR1 MNHEY, CDR2 SVGAGI. The CDR3 runs 16 residues. DNA of the CDR3: TGTGCCAGCAGTTACTCGAGAGTTAGCGGGGTTGAGACCCAGTACTTC. Translated, it gives CASSYSRVSGVETQYF.

The rearrangement links TRBV9 to TRBJ2-5; TRBD2 agrees at 13 bases. V lost 1 base, J lost 2 bases, and 5 bases stayed unmatched. Germline V gene data show CDR1 as SGDLS and CDR2 as YYNGEE. There are 17 residues in the CDR3. The CDR3 nucleotides read TGTGCCAGCAGCGTAAACCCGGGACTAGCGGGGCAAGAGACCCAGTACTTC. This translates into CASSVNPGLAGQETQYF.

The chain couples TRBV28 to TRBJ1-4; D is possibly TRBD1 (5 bases). This CDR3 has 14 residues. V was clipped by 3 bases and J by 9 bases, with 14 bases between them. Germline V CDR1 and CDR2: MDHEN, SYDVKM. CDR3 sequence (DNA): TGTGCCAGCAGTTTTGGGGCAGGGTTTAAAAAACTGTTTTTT. This encodes CASSFGAGFKKLFF.

This rearrangement joins TRBV7-3 to TRBJ2-2; 13 bases fit TRBD2. The CDR3 covers 15 residues. Germline CDR1 is SGHTA and CDR2 is FQGTGA. The V segment lost 5 bases and the J segment 6 bases; nucleotides outside the gene matches: 3. The CDR3 DNA sequence: TGTGCCAGCAGCCCCACTAGCGGGGGGGCCGGGGAGCTGTTTTTT. Translated, it gives CASSPTSGGAGELFF.

The chain recombines TRBV6-1 with TRBJ1-5; D ambiguous. The V end was cut by 3 bases, the J end by 0 bases, with 3 bases between. Germline CDR1 MNHNS, CDR2 SASEGT. There are 13 residues in the CDR3. In DNA, the CDR3 is TGTGCCAGCAGTGACAGTAGCAATCAGCCCCAGCATTTT. Translated, it gives CASSDSSNQPQHF.

This clone occurred once. The CDR3 DNA follows: TGTGCCAGCAGTCTCACCACCACCTACGAGCAGTACTTC. Protein sequence: CASSLTTTYEQYF. J is TRBJ2-7 and V is TRBV28; no clear D. CDR1 and CDR2 from the germline V gene are MDHEN and SYDVKM. Trimming shortened V by 5 bases and J by 2 bases, and 10 bases separated the two germline ends. The length of the CDR3 is 13 residues.

The table lists this clone with a count of one. This chain connects TRBV9 to TRBJ1-4; 10 bases line up with TRBD1. CDR1 and CDR2 (germline): SGDLS, YYNGEE. With V trimmed by 1 base and J by 5 bases, 5 bases remained unmatched. This CDR3 has 16 residues. The DNA for the CDR3 is TGTGCCAGCAGCGTATTGGGGACAGGGGCGAATGAAAAACTGTTTTTT. Its translation is CASSVLGTGANEKLFF.

This chain joins TRBV2 and TRBJ1-1, with TRBD1 matching 7 bases. Losses at the gene ends were 4 bases for V and 2 bases for J; bases not matched to a gene: 4. CDR3 length equals 14 residues. Germline loops: CDR1 SNHLY, CDR2 FYNNEI. The CDR3 DNA reads TGTGCCAGCAGTGCGACAGGGTTTAACACTGAAGCTTTCTTT. It yields the protein CASSATGFNTEAFF.

This rearrangement joins TRBV6-6 to TRBJ2-4; possible D gene TRBD1, 6 bases. There are 14 residues in the CDR3. CDR1 MNHNY and CDR2 SVGAGI come from the germline V gene (reference sequence). Trimming left V 8 bases short and J 9 bases short, with 20 bases between. CDR3 nucleotide sequence: TGTGCCAGCGACCCTAGGGGCAGGGGTGGCATTCAGTACTTC. Encoded protein: CASDPRGRGGIQYF.

This clone was observed a few times. CDR3 amino acids: CAWSVGRDEKLFF. The CDR3 nucleotides are TGTGCCTGGAGTGTTGGACGGGATGAAAAACTGTTTTTT. The chain links TRBV30 to TRBJ1-4; D is ambiguous. There are 13 residues in the CDR3. Trimming cost V 0 bases and J 6 bases, with 8 bases left between them. Germline V gives CDR1 GTSNPN, CDR2 SVGIG (reference sequence).

This chain joins TRBV28 and TRBJ1-6; D is undetermined. CDR1 is MDHEN, CDR2 SYDVKM, per germline. CDR3 length: 15 amino acids. V shed 5 bases and J shed 8 bases, with 16 bases lying between them. CDR3 nucleotides: TGTGCCAGCAGTCCGTCGGACCCGGGGTATTCACCCCTCCACTTT. Its translation is CASSPSDPGYSPLHF.

The chain has TRBV5-1 and TRBJ2-3; the match to TRBD2 covers 7 bases. This CDR3 spans 14 amino acids. Per germline, CDR1 SGHRS and CDR2 YFSETQ. The J segment lost 5 bases and the V segment lost 0 bases, leaving 3 bases of the junction unmatched. CDR3 residues: CASSLGAGEDTQYF. In DNA form, the CDR3 reads TGCGCCAGCAGCTTGGGTGCGGGGGAAGATACGCAGTATTTT.

This sequence joins TRBV4-2 and TRBJ2-7, with D maybe TRBD2 (6 bases). Germline V gene data show CDR1 as LGHNA and CDR2 as YNFKEQ. The germline V and J ends were trimmed by 1 base and 2 bases, with 9 bases remaining between them. CDR3 length equals 14 residues. This CDR3 is CASSQVGGAYEQYF. In DNA form, the CDR3 reads TGTGCCAGCAGCCAAGTTGGAGGGGCCTACGAGCAGTACTTC.

The gene calls are TRBV15 and TRBJ2-5; D is unclear. This CDR3 is built from 14 residues. Trimming pared 3 bases from V and 3 bases from J, leaving 11 bases between. CDR1 is LNHNV and CDR2 is YYDKDF in the germline V gene (reference sequence). The DNA of the CDR3 is TGTGCCACCAGCAGGTCCCCCCACAAAGAGACCCAGTACTTC. Its protein is CATSRSPHKETQYF.